This T cell receptor beta chain was documented in a study of blood T cell repertoires in COVID-19. The overall study: The cDNA or gDNA used as material had been derived from T cells, B-cell-depleted T cells, or PBMCs.

The germline V and J ends were trimmed by 6 bases and 4 bases, with 18 bases remaining between them. Germline V CDR1 and CDR2: MNHEY, SVGAGI. This CDR3 spans 15 amino acids. Repertoires were generated with immunoSEQ multiplex PCR, while TCRdb's copy carries only in-frame clones and drops some. The sample has more than 110,000 clones, 70% to 85% seen once. V gene TRBV6-5 combines with J gene TRBJ1-1, with D perhaps TRBD1 (6 bases). This clonotype was obtained from a woman aged 80 or over in a cohort sampled during active or convalescent COVID-19. The specimen sequenced was peripheral blood. The CDR3 sequence is CASSRMAGASTEAFF. CDR3 sequence (DNA): TGTGCCAGCAGCAGGATGGCAGGGGCCTCCACTGAAGCTTTCTTT.